Reported below is one TCR beta chain. The sample is drawn from a study of cytomegalovirus exposure and HLA in healthy donors. Germline V gives CDR1 SGHVS, CDR2 FQNEAQ. The CDR3 sequence is 16 residues long. Trimming removed 1 base at V and 0 bases at J, with 7 bases between. The PCR used 60 Vbeta and 13 Jbeta primers. Generated by immunoSEQ multiplex PCR, the TCRdb table keeps only in-frame clones and is missing some. The data contain about 190,000 clones, around nine tenths of them singletons. The chain combines TRBV7-8 with TRBJ2-6; D is unresolved. The sequenced sample consisted of PBMCs. This clonotype originated in a woman in her twenties or thirties in good health and CMV-seronegative. The CDR3 here is CASSLDFLSGANVLTF. CDR3 sequence (DNA): TGTGCCAGCAGCTTAGACTTTCTCTCTGGGGCCAACGTCCTGACTTTC.